The 17 T cell receptor beta chains below were found in one sample sequenced in a study of T cells after yellow fever vaccination. Using its own MiXCR run on the 5' RACE reads, TCRdb lists one record per CDR3 protein. The sample shows 150,000 or so distinct CDR3 sequences, almost 7% of them seen only once. Specimen: CD4+ T cells sorted from PBMCs, collected more than 4 days after the first yellow fever vaccination. These receptor sequences come from a man between 18 and 35 years old who received the YFV17D yellow fever vaccine.

The sample holds a few counts of this clonotype. The V call is TRBV5-6, the J call TRBJ2-7, with D unresolved. Germline V CDR1 and CDR2: SGHDT, YYEEEE. Trimming shortened V by 0 bases and J by 7 bases, and 5 bases separated the two germline ends. The CDR3 is 11 residues long. CDR3 nucleotides: TGTGCCAGCAGCTTGGAACGTGAGCAGTACTTC. As protein: CASSLEREQYF. The whole variable domain, remainder taken from reference TRBV5-6 and TRBJ2-7, is DAGVTQSPTHLIKTRGQQVTLRCSPKSGHDTVSWYQQALGQGPQFIFQYYEEEERQRGNFPDRFSGHQFPNYSSELNVNALLLGDSALYLCASSLEREQYFGPGTRLTVT.

This clonotype came up many times. V gene TRBV5-1 combines with J gene TRBJ2-2, with unresolved D. Germline CDR1 reads SGHRS; CDR2 reads YFSETQ. V lost 4 bases to trimming and J lost 2 bases, with 9 bases between them. The CDR3 spans 14 residues. The CDR3 DNA follows: TGCGCCAGCAGCCCCGCAGGCAACACCGGGGAGCTGTTTTTT. It specifies CASSPAGNTGELFF.

This clonotype was seen only a few times. The chain has TRBV18 and TRBJ2-1; 7 positions agree with TRBD2. This CDR3 contains 15 residues. CDR1 is KGHSH and CDR2 is LQKENI in the germline V gene. V was clipped by 2 bases and J by 7 bases; unmatched bases: 8. The CDR3, as DNA: TGTGCCAGCTCACCATCGGCGGGGGATAGGAATGAGCAGTTCTTC. Residues: CASSPSAGDRNEQFF.

The rearrangement joins TRBV7-2 to TRBJ2-1, with D possibly being TRBD2 (7 bases). The CDR3 totals 13 residues. V was shortened by 4 bases and J by 7 bases, with 11 bases between the two germline ends. The germline V gene has CDR1 SGHTA and CDR2 FQGNSA. CDR3 DNA sequence: TGTGCCAGCAGCTCTAGGGGGGGGAATGAGCAGTTCTTC. Encoded protein: CASSSRGGNEQFF.

V is TRBV10-3 and J is TRBJ1-2; D remains unclear. Germline-derived CDR1 and CDR2 are ENHRY and SYGVKD. Trimming shortened V by 3 bases and J by 7 bases, and 12 bases separated the two germline ends. The CDR3 is made up of 13 amino acids. Written as DNA, the CDR3 is TGTGCCATCAGTGAAGCGTCGGGTGCTGGCTACACCTTC. This codes for CAISEASGAGYTF.

This clonotype was seen at least ten times. V gene TRBV2 combines with J gene TRBJ2-3; possibly TRBD2 for D (6 bases). V lost 11 bases to trimming and J lost 5 bases, with 14 bases between them. Germline lookup yields CDR1 SNHLY and CDR2 FYNNEI. The CDR3 spans 12 residues. The CDR3 bases are TGTGCCCTCGGAGGGGTGGAAGATACGCAGTATTTT. As protein: CALGGVEDTQYF.

This chain connects TRBV4-1 to TRBJ2-5; TRBD2 is a possible D gene (5 bases). Trimming removed 2 bases at V and 6 bases at J, with 19 bases between. Germline CDR1 and CDR2: MGHRA and YSYEKL. This CDR3 comprises 16 residues. This CDR3 is CASSQYPGSNGKTQYF. The CDR3 DNA reads as TGCGCCAGCAGCCAATATCCGGGGTCGAATGGAAAGACCCAGTACTTC.

In this sample, this clonotype turned up many times. The V call is TRBV14, the J call TRBJ2-7; 8 bases are shared with TRBD1. Germline V CDR1 and CDR2: SGHDN, FVKESK. V dropped 4 bases and J dropped 0; count of bases not matched to a gene: 2. The CDR3 has 14 amino acids. CDR3 sequence reads: CASSRDRYSYEQYF. CDR3 sequence (DNA): TGTGCCAGCAGCCGGGACAGGTACTCCTACGAGCAGTACTTC. Supplemented by reference TRBV14 and TRBJ2-7, the full variable domain reads EAGVTQFPSHSVIEKGQTVTLRCDPISGHDNLYWYRRVMGKEIKFLLHFVKESKQDESGMPNNRFLAERTGGTYSTLKVQPAELEDSGVYFCASSRDRYSYEQYFGPGTRLTVT.

In this sample, this clonotype turned up a few times. The chain joins TRBV6-2 or TRBV6-3 to TRBJ2-3, with D possibly TRBD2 on 7 matching bases. Trimming stripped 7 bases from V and 4 bases from J, with 18 bases between. Germline V gene sequence: CDR1 MNHEY, CDR2 SVGEGT. This CDR3 has 15 residues. The CDR3 loop is CASTRLGGQSDTQYF. The DNA for the CDR3 is TGTGCCAGCACCCGCTTGGGGGGGCAGTCAGATACGCAGTATTTT.

In this sample, this clonotype turned up many times. V usage is TRBV12-3 or TRBV12-4 and J usage is TRBJ1-5; the D is unclear. The CDR3 runs 13 residues. Trimming removed 2 bases from V and 4 bases from J, with 6 bases in between. The CDR3 protein is CASSLHRNQPQHF. DNA for the CDR3: TGTGCCAGCAGTTTACATCGAAATCAGCCCCAGCATTTT.

V and J are TRBV7-2 and TRBJ2-3, with 11 bases identical to TRBD2. CDR1 and CDR2 (germline): SGHTA, FQGNSA. The length of the CDR3 is 16 residues. J lost 7 bases, V lost 2 bases, and 8 bases had no gene match. The CDR3 nucleotides are TGTGCCAGCAGCTTATCCCGGACTAGCGGGTGCTATACGCAGTATTTT. The encoded protein is CASSLSRTSGCYTQYF.

In this sample, this clonotype turned up a few times. The chain links TRBV27 to TRBJ2-7, with D possibly being TRBD2 (6 bases). Trimming pared 1 base from V and 7 bases from J, leaving 14 bases between. The CDR3 has 14 residues. Germline CDR1 MNHEY, CDR2 SMNVEV (reference sequence). For the CDR3, the DNA is TGTGCCAGCAGTTTATTCACCGAGCGGGTAGAGCAGTACTTC. Residues: CASSLFTERVEQYF.

This clonotype has more than one count but fewer than ten. The rearrangement joins TRBV2 to TRBJ2-1, with a weak D call TRBD1 (5 bases). There are 15 residues in the CDR3. Germline V gene sequence: CDR1 SNHLY, CDR2 FYNNEI. Trimming took 4 bases from V and 6 from J, leaving 16 bases between them. CDR3 amino acids: CASSVRGMAPNEQFF. CDR3 nucleotides: TGTGCCAGCAGTGTTAGGGGAATGGCACCCAATGAGCAGTTCTTC.

This clonotype was seen a handful of times. The genes are TRBV5-1 and TRBJ2-7, with TRBD2 matching 12 bases. J gave up 6 bases and V 4 bases, and 11 bases lay outside the gene matches. The germline gives CDR1 SGHRS, CDR2 YFSETQ. This CDR3 spans 16 amino acids. In nucleotides, the CDR3 is TGCGCCAGCAGCGAGAGGGCTAGCGGGGGGGCCTTCGAGCAGTACTTC. Its translation is CASSERASGGAFEQYF.

This clonotype was counted ten times or more. The chain links TRBV29-1 to TRBJ2-3, with D hard to call. Germline lookup yields CDR1 SQVTM and CDR2 ANQGSEA. The CDR3 is 10 amino acids. The ends were cut back, 3 bases at V and 15 bases at J, with 13 bases in the middle. The CDR3 DNA sequence: TGCAGCGTTGAGTTCCCGACCACTTATTTT. Amino acids: CSVEFPTTYF.

This clonotype came up many times. V gene TRBV7-2 combines with J gene TRBJ1-1, with a tentative D call TRBD1 (5 bases). The germline gives CDR1 SGHTA, CDR2 FQGNSA. The CDR3 spans 13 residues. The ends were cut back, 4 bases at V and 1 base at J, with 7 bases in the middle. The CDR3, as DNA: TGTGCCAGCAGCTCCGGACAGAACACTGAAGCTTTCTTT. This sequence encodes CASSSGQNTEAFF.

This clonotype was counted a few times. In nucleotides, the CDR3 is TGCGCCAGCAGGAGCGGACCTAGCACAGATACGCAGTATTTT. Amino acids: CASRSGPSTDTQYF. The chain recombines TRBV5-1 with TRBJ2-3, with a tentative D call TRBD2 (5 bases). The V gene's germline CDR1 is SGHRS and CDR2 YFSETQ. Trimming pared 5 bases from V and 0 bases from J, leaving 10 bases between. CDR3 size: 14 residues.